This TCR beta chain originates from a study of blood T cells in healthy people across ages. Study outcomes and limitations: Any conclusive comparison of naive versus antigen-experienced cells was prevented by using unsorted PBMCs.

Comments on this clonotype: Antigen: not known.

Each of the donors had 9 to 10 milliliters of peripheral blood drawn into EDTA-treated Vacutainer tubes. Isolated PBMCs totaled at least 7 million in each sample. For the second PCR, which ran for roughly 7 to 11 cycles, a sample-barcoded 5' primer and a J-beta primer mix were used. Each of the samples gave a minimum of 2.5 million paired-end reads that contained CDR3. Using its own MiXCR run on the 5' RACE reads, TCRdb lists one record per CDR3 protein. This table has roughly 800,000 distinct CDR3 sequences, 55% to 75% appearing once. From germline, CDR1 is SGHAT and CDR2 FQDESV (reference sequence). This CDR3 is 16 amino acids long. Trimming removed 3 bases from V and 6 bases from J; junction bases left unmatched: 12.

The sample taken for sequencing was blood. The genes are TRBV11-1 and TRBJ1-2, with 8 bases fitting TRBD1. This receptor was identified in a man aged 30-40 years in good health. CDR3 in amino acids: CASSFVSTGESNGYTF. The CDR3 region has the DNA TGTGCCAGCAGCTTCGTCTCGACAGGGGAATCGAATGGCTACACCTTC.